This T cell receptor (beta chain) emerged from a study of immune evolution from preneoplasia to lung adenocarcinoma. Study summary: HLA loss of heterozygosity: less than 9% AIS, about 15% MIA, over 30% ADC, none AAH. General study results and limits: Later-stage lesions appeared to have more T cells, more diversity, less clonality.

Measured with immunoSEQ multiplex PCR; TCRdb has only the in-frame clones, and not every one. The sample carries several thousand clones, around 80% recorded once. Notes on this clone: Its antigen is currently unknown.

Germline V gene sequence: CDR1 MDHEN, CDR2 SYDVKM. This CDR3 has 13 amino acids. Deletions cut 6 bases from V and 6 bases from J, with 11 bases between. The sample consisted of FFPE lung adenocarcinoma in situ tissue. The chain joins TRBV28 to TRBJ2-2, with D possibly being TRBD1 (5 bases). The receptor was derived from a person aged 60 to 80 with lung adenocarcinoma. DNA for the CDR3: TGTGCCAGCAGGACCCCAGGGTCCGGGGAGCTGTTTTTT. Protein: CASRTPGSGELFF.